This paragraph covers one TCR beta chain sequence. Its antigen has not been determined. No much larger clone exists at a distance of one base, and base qualities are not known. The treatment or condition label on this specimen signifies: live attenuated yellow fever vaccine strain. At each blood-draw timepoint, two biological replicates of bulk PBMCs were collected. PBMCs were isolated from peripheral blood using a standard Ficoll-Paque protocol. TriZol was used to extract RNA from bulk PBMCs, CD4 and CD8 fractions, and dextramer-positive and dextramer-negative fractions. This record comes from a study of T cells after yellow fever vaccination (dated by TCRdb to the late 2010s). General notes on the study: The SMART-Seq v4 Ultra Low Input RNA kit was used to prepare libraries from fractions with low cell numbers. Blood was drawn at multiple timepoints before and after primary and secondary immunization, with bulk PBMC replicates and cell subsets isolated. To follow T-cell clones before and after primary and booster YFV17D yellow fever vaccination, bulk TCR alpha and beta repertoires were sequenced over time. Two healthy male donors, one aged 18 to 29 and one aged 30 to 39 years, were included in the cohort.

The sequencing machine was an Illumina NovaSeq 6000. TCR cDNA was synthesized by 5'RACE template switching, through which a universal primer site and unique molecular identifiers were introduced. Priming for cDNA synthesis came from both the TCR alpha and TCR beta constant segments. Library amplification used two PCR steps, and the second PCR step added sample barcodes and sequencing adapters. Libraries were sequenced on Illumina HiSeq 2500 (2x100 bp) or NovaSeq (2x150 bp). The paper's processing steps were these. Demultiplexing of reads and collapsing into UMI consensus sequences were performed with MIGEC, and V(D)J alignment was carried out with MiXCR. Vaccine-responding clonotypes were defined with edgeR using replicate PBMC samples, requiring FDR below 0.01 and a log2 fold change above 5 up to day 15. Each bulk clonotype was labeled CD4 or CD8 based on which sequenced repertoire, CD4 or CD8, contained the clonotype at higher abundance. TCRdb ran its own pipeline on the public reads, namely fastp trimming at Q25 and MiXCR clone calling, and kept in-frame beta chains. Rows with one shared CDR3 protein collapse into an entry with the most common genes and DNA. The V and J calls, along with clone size, are taken from TCRdb and not from the paper's own processing. Within this sample are just over 300,000 distinct CDR3 sequences, with approximately 3.9% of them counted one time only. 20% to 30% of the sample goes to the ten largest clones.

The CDR3 contains 13 residues, cysteine and phenylalanine counted. Left in the record is the CDR3 DNA by itself, 39 bases read in frame from the first base. The junction carries 9 bases between V and J, which are trimmed by 3 bases and 4 bases respectively. Overall study results and their limits: Most clones expanded after primary vaccination (almost 98% of CD4 and roughly 90% of CD8) were re-detected after the booster, suggesting that broad memory maintenance occurred. Compared with the primary T-cell response, the secondary T-cell response was weaker but faster, peaking on day 5 rather than day 15. FACS-sorted repertoires could contain abundant contaminating clonotypes from the bulk population, so computational filtering was required. A small fraction of clonotypes showed up in both the CD4 and CD8 compartments, probably as a result of convergent recombination. Because only two donors were included in the study, the extent to which the findings can be generalized is limited.

The V and J segments used are TRBV12-3 or TRBV12-4 and TRBJ1-2, with no confident D gene call. The clonotype comes from a man younger than 30 who received the YFV17D yellow fever vaccine. Sequenced material: PBMCs, taken on the day of the yellow fever booster vaccination. DNA sequence: TGTGCCAGCAGTTTCGACGGACTCTATGGCTACACCTTC. Translated, it gives CASSFDGLYGYTF.